Described below is a single T cell receptor beta chain sequence and its context. This PCR relied on a set of 60 Vbeta primers and 13 Jbeta primers. TCRdb's copy holds only in-frame clones and misses some; the assay was immunoSEQ multiplex PCR. This sample has roughly 200,000 clones, with 65% to 80% found just once. This record comes from a study of cytomegalovirus exposure and HLA in healthy donors. Trimming cost V 0 bases and J 5 bases, with 9 bases left between them. This CDR3 has 14 amino acids. Germline V gene lookup returns CDR1 SGHRS and CDR2 YFSETQ. This sequence joins TRBV5-1 and TRBJ1-5; TRBD1 is a possible D gene (5 bases). The sequenced sample consisted of PBMCs. The origin of this receptor is a woman in her twenties or thirties in good health and CMV-seropositive. The CDR3 protein is CASSLEGRDQPQHF. CDR3 in DNA: TGCGCCAGCAGCTTGGAGGGGCGCGATCAGCCCCAGCATTTT. Complete variable domain (other parts from reference TRBV5-1 and TRBJ1-5): KAGVTQTPRYLIKTRGQQVTLSCSPISGHRSVSWYQQTPGQGLQFLFEYFSETQRNKGNFPGRFSGRQFSNSRSEMNVSTLELGDSALYLCASSLEGRDQPQHFGDGTRLSIL.